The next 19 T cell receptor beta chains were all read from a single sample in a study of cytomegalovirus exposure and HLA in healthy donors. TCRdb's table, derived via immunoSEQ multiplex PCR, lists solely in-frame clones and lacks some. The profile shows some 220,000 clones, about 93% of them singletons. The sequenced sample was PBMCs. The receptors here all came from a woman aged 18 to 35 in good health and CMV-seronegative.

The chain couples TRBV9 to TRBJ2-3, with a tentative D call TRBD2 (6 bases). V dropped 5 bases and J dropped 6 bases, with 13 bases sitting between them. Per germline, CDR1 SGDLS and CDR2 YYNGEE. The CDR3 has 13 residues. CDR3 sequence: CASREGGGDTQYF. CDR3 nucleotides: TGTGCCAGCAGGGAAGGTGGAGGGGATACGCAGTATTTT. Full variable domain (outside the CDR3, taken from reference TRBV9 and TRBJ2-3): DSGVTQTPKHLITATGQRVTLRCSPRSGDLSVYWYQQSLDQGLQFLIQYYNGEERAKGNILERFSAQQFPDLHSELNLSSLELGDSALYFCASREGGGDTQYFGPGTRLTVL.

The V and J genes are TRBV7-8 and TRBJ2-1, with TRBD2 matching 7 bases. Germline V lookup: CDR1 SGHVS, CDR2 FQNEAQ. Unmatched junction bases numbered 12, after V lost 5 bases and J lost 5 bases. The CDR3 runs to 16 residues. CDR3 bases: TGTGCCAGCAGCCCAACGGGACTAAAGGGGCACAATGAGCAGTTCTTC. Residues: CASSPTGLKGHNEQFF.

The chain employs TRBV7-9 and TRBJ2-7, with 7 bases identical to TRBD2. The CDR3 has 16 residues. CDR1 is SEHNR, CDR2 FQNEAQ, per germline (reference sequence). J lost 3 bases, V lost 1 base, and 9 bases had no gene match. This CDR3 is CASSLVAGLGLYEQYF. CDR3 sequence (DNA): TGTGCCAGCAGCTTAGTTGCAGGACTAGGTCTCTACGAGCAGTACTTC.

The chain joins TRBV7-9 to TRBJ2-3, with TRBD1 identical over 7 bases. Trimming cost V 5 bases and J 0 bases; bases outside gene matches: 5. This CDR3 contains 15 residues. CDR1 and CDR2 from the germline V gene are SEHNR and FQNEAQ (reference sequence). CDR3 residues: CASSHSGQSTDTQYF. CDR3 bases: TGTGCCAGCAGCCACTCGGGACAGAGCACAGATACGCAGTATTTT.

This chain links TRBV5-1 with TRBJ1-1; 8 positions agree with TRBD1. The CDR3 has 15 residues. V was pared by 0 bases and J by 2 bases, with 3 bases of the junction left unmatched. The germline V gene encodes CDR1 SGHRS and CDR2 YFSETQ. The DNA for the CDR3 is TGCGCCAGCAGCTTGGAAACAGGGGGAAACACTGAAGCTTTCTTT. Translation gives CASSLETGGNTEAFF.

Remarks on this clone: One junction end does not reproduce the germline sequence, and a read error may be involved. CDR3 nucleotide sequence: TGTGCCAGCAGGGACTCGGCGGGCCCAAATACGCAGTATTTT. It is translated as CASRDSAGPNTQYF. The chain joins TRBV6-4 to TRBJ2-3; D may be TRBD2 (5 bases). The CDR3 loop spans 14 amino acids. Per germline, CDR1 MRHNA and CDR2 SNTAGT.

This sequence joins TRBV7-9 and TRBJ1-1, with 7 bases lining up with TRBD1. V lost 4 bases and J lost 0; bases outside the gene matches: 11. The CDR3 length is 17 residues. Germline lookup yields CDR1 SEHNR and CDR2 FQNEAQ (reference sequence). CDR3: CASSYTLGTALNTEAFF. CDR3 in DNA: TGTGCCAGCAGCTACACTCTTGGGACAGCCTTGAACACTGAAGCTTTCTTT.

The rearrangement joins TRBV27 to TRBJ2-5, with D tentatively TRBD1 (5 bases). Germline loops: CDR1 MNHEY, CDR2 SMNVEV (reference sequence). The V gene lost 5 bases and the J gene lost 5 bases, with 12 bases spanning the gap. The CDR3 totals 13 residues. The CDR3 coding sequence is TGTGCCAGCAGTGGCAGGGTCGGCGAGACCCAGTACTTC. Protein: CASSGRVGETQYF.

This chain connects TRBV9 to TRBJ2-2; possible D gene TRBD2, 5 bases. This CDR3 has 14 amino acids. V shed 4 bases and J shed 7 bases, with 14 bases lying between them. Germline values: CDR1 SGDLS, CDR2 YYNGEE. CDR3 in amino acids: CASSSPLGSGELFF. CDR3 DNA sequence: TGTGCCAGCAGCTCACCCCTTGGGAGCGGGGAGCTGTTTTTT.

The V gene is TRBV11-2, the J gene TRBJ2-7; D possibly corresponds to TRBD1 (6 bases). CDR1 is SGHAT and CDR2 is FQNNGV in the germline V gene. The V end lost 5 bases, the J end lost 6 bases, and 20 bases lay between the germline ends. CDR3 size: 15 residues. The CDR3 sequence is CASSLRTVTGGEQYF. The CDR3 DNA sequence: TGTGCCAGCAGCCTTCGAACTGTGACAGGTGGCGAGCAGTACTTC. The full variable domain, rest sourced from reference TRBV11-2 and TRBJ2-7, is EAGVAQSPRYKIIEKRQSVAFWCNPISGHATLYWYQQILGQGPKLLIQFQNNGVVDDSQLPKDRFSAERLKGVDSTLKIQPAKLEDSAVYLCASSLRTVTGGEQYFGPGTRLTVT.

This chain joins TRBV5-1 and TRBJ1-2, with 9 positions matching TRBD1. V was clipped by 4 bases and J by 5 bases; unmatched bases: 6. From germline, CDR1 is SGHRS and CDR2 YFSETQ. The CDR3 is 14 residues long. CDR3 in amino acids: CASSRDRVAYGYTF. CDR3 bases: TGCGCCAGCAGCCGGGACAGGGTAGCTTATGGCTACACCTTC.

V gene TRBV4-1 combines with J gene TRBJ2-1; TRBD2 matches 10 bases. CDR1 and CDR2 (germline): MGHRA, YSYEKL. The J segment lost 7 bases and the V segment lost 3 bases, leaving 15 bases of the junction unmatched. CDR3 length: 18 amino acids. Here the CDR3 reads CASSQTHISSGRGNEQFF. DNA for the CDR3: TGCGCCAGCAGCCAGACCCACATTTCTAGCGGGAGAGGGAATGAGCAGTTCTTC.

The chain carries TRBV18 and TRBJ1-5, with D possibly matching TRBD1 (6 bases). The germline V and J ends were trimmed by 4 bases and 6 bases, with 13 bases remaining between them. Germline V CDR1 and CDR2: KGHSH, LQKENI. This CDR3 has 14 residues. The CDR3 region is CASSLQGWAQPQHF. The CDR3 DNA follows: TGTGCCAGCTCACTACAGGGTTGGGCTCAGCCCCAGCATTTT.

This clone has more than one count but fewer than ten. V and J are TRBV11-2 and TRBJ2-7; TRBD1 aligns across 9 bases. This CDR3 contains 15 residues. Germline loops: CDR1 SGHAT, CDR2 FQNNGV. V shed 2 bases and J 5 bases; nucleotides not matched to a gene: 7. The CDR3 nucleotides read TGTGCCAGCAGCTTAAATCGACAGGGGGTCAACGAGCAGTACTTC. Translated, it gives CASSLNRQGVNEQYF.

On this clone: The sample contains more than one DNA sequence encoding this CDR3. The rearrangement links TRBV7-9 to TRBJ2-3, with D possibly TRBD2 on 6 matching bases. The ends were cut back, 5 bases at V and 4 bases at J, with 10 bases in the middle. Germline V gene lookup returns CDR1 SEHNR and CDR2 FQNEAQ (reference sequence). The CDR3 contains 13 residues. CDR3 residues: CASSPRGPDTQYF. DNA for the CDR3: TGTGCCAGCAGCCCGCGGGGCCCAGATACGCAGTATTTT.

CDR3 sequence: CASSLPGQGASEQYF. DNA for the CDR3: TGTGCCAGCAGTTTACCGGGACAGGGAGCAAGCGAGCAGTACTTC. This rearrangement joins TRBV28 to TRBJ2-7, with 9 bases aligning to TRBD1. V dropped 2 bases and J dropped 6; count of bases not matched to a gene: 8. CDR1 is MDHEN and CDR2 is SYDVKM in the germline V gene. This CDR3 is built from 15 residues.

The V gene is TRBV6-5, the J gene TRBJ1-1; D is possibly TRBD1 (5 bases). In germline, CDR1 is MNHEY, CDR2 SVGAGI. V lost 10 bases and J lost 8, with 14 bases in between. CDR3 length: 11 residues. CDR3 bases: TGTGCCACCCCTGGGGCCTCCGAAGCTTTCTTT. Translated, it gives CATPGASEAFF.

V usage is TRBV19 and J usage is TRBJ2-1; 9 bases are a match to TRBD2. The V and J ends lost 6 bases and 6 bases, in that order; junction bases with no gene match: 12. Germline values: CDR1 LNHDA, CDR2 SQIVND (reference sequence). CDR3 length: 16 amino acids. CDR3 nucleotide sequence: TGTGCCAGTAGCTCAAGGGTAGCGGGAGTGCGCAATGAGCAGTTCTTC. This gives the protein CASSSRVAGVRNEQFF.

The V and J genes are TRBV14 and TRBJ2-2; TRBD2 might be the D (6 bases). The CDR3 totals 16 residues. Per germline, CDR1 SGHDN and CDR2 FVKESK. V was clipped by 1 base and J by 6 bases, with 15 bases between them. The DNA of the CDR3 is TGTGCCAGCAGCCAAGTAAGCGGAGGGATGGCCGGGGAGCTGTTTTTT. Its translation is CASSQVSGGMAGELFF.